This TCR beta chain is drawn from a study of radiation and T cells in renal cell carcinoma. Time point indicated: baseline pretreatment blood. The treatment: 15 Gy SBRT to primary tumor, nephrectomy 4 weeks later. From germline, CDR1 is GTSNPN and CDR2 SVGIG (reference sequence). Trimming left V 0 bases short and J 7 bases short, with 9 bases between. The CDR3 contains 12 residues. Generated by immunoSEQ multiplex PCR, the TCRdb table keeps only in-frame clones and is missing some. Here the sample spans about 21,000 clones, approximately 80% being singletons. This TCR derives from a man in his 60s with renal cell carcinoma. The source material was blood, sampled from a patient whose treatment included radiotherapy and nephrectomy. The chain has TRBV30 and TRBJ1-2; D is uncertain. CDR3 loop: CAWSVLGGGYTF. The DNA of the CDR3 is TGTGCCTGGAGTGTACTCGGCGGTGGCTACACCTTC.